Listed here are 27 T cell receptor beta chains from one sample, sequenced in a study of T cell changes during pregnancy in multiple sclerosis. The repertoire was sequenced with immunoSEQ multiplex PCR; TCRdb's copy has only in-frame clones and lacks some. The data contain 35,000 to 45,000 clones, 90% to 95% of them singletons. The sample was CD4+ T cells from peripheral blood mononuclear cells, taken before pregnancy. The receptors were gathered from a female donor with multiple sclerosis, enrolled in a pregnancy study.

The gene calls are TRBV7-2 and TRBJ1-2, with no clear D. There are 14 residues in the CDR3. Trimming removed 6 bases from V and 3 bases from J, with 14 bases in between. Germline-derived CDR1 and CDR2 are SGHTA and FQGNSA. CDR3 nucleotide sequence: TGTGCCAGCAGACCCCTACAGATATACTATGGCTACACCTTC. It yields the protein CASRPLQIYYGYTF.

The V and J genes are TRBV7-2 and TRBJ1-1; maybe TRBD1 (5 bases). Trimming stripped 1 base from V and 1 base from J, with 10 bases between. This CDR3 region has 15 residues. CDR1 and CDR2 (germline): SGHTA, FQGNSA. Here the CDR3 reads CASSLDWGTNTEAFF. In DNA, the CDR3 is TGTGCCAGCAGCTTAGATTGGGGCACGAACACTGAAGCTTTCTTT.

V and J are TRBV19 and TRBJ2-7; tentatively, D is TRBD2 (6 bases). Germline lookup yields CDR1 LNHDA and CDR2 SQIVND (reference sequence). CDR3 length: 13 amino acids. V was trimmed by 4 bases and J by 4 bases, leaving 11 bases between them. CDR3 sequence (DNA): TGTGCCAGTAGTAGTGCGGGGAAATACGAGCAGTACTTC. Its translation is CASSSAGKYEQYF.

The chain is built from TRBV9 and TRBJ1-4; D is possibly TRBD1 (6 bases). The CDR3 has 18 amino acids. With 2 bases removed from V and 8 bases from J, the gap between germline ends came to 25 bases. Germline values: CDR1 SGDLS, CDR2 YYNGEE. In nucleotides, the CDR3 is TGTGCCAGCAGCGTTTTAAAAGGGAAACCGGGACACGACGAAAAACTGTTTTTT. Translation gives CASSVLKGKPGHDEKLFF.

The chain has TRBV19 and TRBJ1-1; perhaps TRBD1 as D (5 bases). The germline CDR1 and CDR2 sequences are LNHDA and SQIVND (reference sequence). Between the trimmed V and J ends, which lost 1 base and 1 base, there was a span of 10 bases. The CDR3 consists of 15 residues. This CDR3 reads CASSIGGGTNTEAFF. In DNA, the CDR3 is TGTGCCAGTAGTATAGGAGGAGGGACGAACACTGAAGCTTTCTTT.

This chain links TRBV2 with TRBJ2-1; TRBD1 matches at 8 bases. Germline loops: CDR1 SNHLY, CDR2 FYNNEI. This CDR3 contains 14 residues. The J segment lost 13 bases and the V segment lost 6 bases, leaving 14 bases of the junction unmatched. The CDR3 nucleotides read TGTGCCAGCAGACATGGGACAGGCGAGAAATCCCAGTTCTTC. Amino acid sequence: CASRHGTGEKSQFF.

This clone was detected only once. The V gene is TRBV7-2, the J gene TRBJ2-5, with TRBD2 matching over 7 bases. Losses at the gene ends were 1 base for V and 2 bases for J; bases not matched to a gene: 7. This CDR3 contains 16 residues. Germline CDR1 and CDR2: SGHTA and FQGNSA. The CDR3 here is CASSLGPLAAQETQYF. CDR3 DNA: TGTGCCAGCAGCTTAGGACCCCTAGCGGCTCAAGAGACCCAGTACTTC. Complete variable domain (other parts from reference TRBV7-2 and TRBJ2-5): GAGVSQSPSNKVTEKGKDVELRCDPISGHTALYWYRQSLGQGLEFLIYFQGNSAPDKSGLPSDRFSAERTGGSVSTLTIQRTQQEDSAVYLCASSLGPLAAQETQYFGPGTRLLVL.

The chain has TRBV7-6 and TRBJ2-1, with 11 nucleotides matching TRBD1. V lost 5 bases, J lost 6 bases, and 9 bases stayed unmatched. CDR3 size: 16 residues. Germline CDR1 SGHVS, CDR2 FNYEAQ. The CDR3 nucleotides are TGTGCCAGCAGCGCCTTCCGGGACAGGGGGTTCAATGAGCAGTTCTTC. Its translation: CASSAFRDRGFNEQFF.

The CDR3 region has the DNA TGTGCCAGCAGCTTACCACTAGCGGCGGGCACCGGGGAGCTGTTTTTT. It is translated as CASSLPLAAGTGELFF. The chain is built from TRBV7-8 and TRBJ2-2, with 8 positions matching TRBD2. Trimming took 2 bases from V and 4 from J; bases not matched to a gene: 6. CDR3 length equals 16 residues. Germline CDR1 and CDR2: SGHVS and FQNEAQ. Combining the CDR3 with reference TRBV7-8 and TRBJ2-2 gives the whole variable domain GAGVSQSPRYKVAKRGQDVALRCDPISGHVSLFWYQQALGQGPEFLTYFQNEAQLDKSGLPSDRFFAERPEGSVSTLKIQRTQQEDSAVYLCASSLPLAAGTGELFFGEGSRLTVL.

The gene calls are TRBV6-6 and TRBJ1-5; maybe TRBD1 (6 bases). The germline V gene has CDR1 MNHNY and CDR2 SVGAGI (reference sequence). Trimming removed 5 bases from V and 4 bases from J, with 12 bases in between. CDR3 length: 14 residues. CDR3 residues: CASSKDRSNQPQHF. CDR3 in DNA: TGTGCCAGCAGTAAGGACAGATCAAATCAGCCCCAGCATTTT.

This clone was counted once. The rearrangement links TRBV9 to TRBJ2-5; 12 nucleotides match TRBD2. Unmatched junction bases numbered 4, after V lost 0 bases and J lost 4 bases. The CDR3 spans 16 residues. Germline CDR1 SGDLS, CDR2 YYNGEE. For the CDR3, the DNA is TGTGCCAGCAGCGTAGGCCTAGCGGGGGGGCCAGAGACCCAGTACTTC. It translates to CASSVGLAGGPETQYF.

This chain uses TRBV11-2 with TRBJ1-1; tentative D call: TRBD1 (6 bases). Trimming removed 5 bases from V and 2 bases from J, with 15 bases in between. The CDR3 loop spans 15 amino acids. Germline-derived CDR1 and CDR2 are SGHAT and FQNNGV. The CDR3 nucleotides are TGTGCCAGCAGCACACTATTACAGGGTAACACTGAAGCTTTCTTT. This translates into CASSTLLQGNTEAFF.

The genes are TRBV5-1 and TRBJ1-1, with D hard to call. Germline CDR1 SGHRS, CDR2 YFSETQ. This CDR3 is 15 amino acids long. Trimming removed 2 bases at V and 1 base at J, with 12 bases between. The CDR3 DNA is TGCGCCAGCAGCTTTCAGAACACCGCGAACACTGAAGCTTTCTTT. Translation: CASSFQNTANTEAFF.

The chain recombines TRBV19 with TRBJ1-1; the match to TRBD1 covers 8 bases. The length of the CDR3 is 12 residues. The V segment lost 7 bases and the J segment 5 bases; nucleotides outside the gene matches: 3. Germline values: CDR1 LNHDA, CDR2 SQIVND (reference sequence). The CDR3 DNA is TGTGCCAGTACCTACAGGGGGACTGAAGCTTTCTTT. It translates to CASTYRGTEAFF.

The gene calls are TRBV6-6 and TRBJ1-2, with D possibly TRBD1 on 6 matching bases. The V gene's germline CDR1 is MNHNY and CDR2 SVGAGI (reference sequence). V gave up 6 bases and J gave up 1 base, with 12 bases separating them. The CDR3 extends over 14 amino acids. The CDR3 DNA reads as TGTGCCAGCAGCATCAACAGGGTTAACTATGGCTACACCTTC. This gives the protein CASSINRVNYGYTF.

A note on this clone: A junction boundary mismatches the germline segment, possibly from a read error. The V gene is TRBV11-1, the J gene TRBJ2-7; the match to TRBD1 covers 10 bases. The germline gives CDR1 SGHAT, CDR2 FQDESV (reference sequence). The CDR3 loop spans 11 amino acids. CDR3 DNA sequence: TGTGCCAGCAGATCCGGGACAGGGGTGAGCTTC. This encodes CASRSGTGVSF.

This CDR3 reads CASSRQGYEKLFF. The CDR3 region has the DNA TGTGCCAGTAGTAGACAGGGATATGAAAAACTGTTTTTT. The rearrangement joins TRBV19 to TRBJ1-4, with TRBD1 matching over 7 bases. CDR3 length: 13 amino acids. CDR1 is LNHDA and CDR2 is SQIVND in the germline V gene (reference sequence). With 4 bases clipped from V and 6 bases from J, the junction kept 2 bases outside the gene matches.

The chain carries TRBV18 and TRBJ2-5; unclear D gene. CDR1 is KGHSH and CDR2 is LQKENI in the germline V gene. The CDR3 is made up of 17 amino acids. Trimming removed 3 bases from V and 0 bases from J, with 17 bases in between. The CDR3 reads CASSPTGPLGNQETQYF. The CDR3 DNA is TGTGCCAGCTCACCGACGGGTCCCTTGGGTAACCAAGAGACCCAGTACTTC.

This chain uses TRBV25-1 with TRBJ2-1, with D perhaps TRBD2 (7 bases). Trimming left V 6 bases short and J 10 bases short, with 22 bases between. This CDR3 comprises 15 residues. The germline CDR1 and CDR2 sequences are MGHDK and SYGVNS. CDR3 amino acids: CASRRGGTSDQEQFF. In DNA form, the CDR3 reads TGTGCCAGCAGGAGGGGGGGAACCTCGGACCAGGAGCAGTTCTTC.

The chain couples TRBV30 to TRBJ2-7; 7 bases are a match to TRBD1. Germline V gene lookup returns CDR1 GTSNPN and CDR2 SVGIG (reference sequence). The CDR3 totals 12 residues. J gave up 4 bases and V 2 bases, and 2 bases lay outside the gene matches. CDR3 coding DNA: TGTGCCTGGAGTAGGGACAGTTACGAGCAGTACTTC. Its translation is CAWSRDSYEQYF.

This clone was observed a handful of times. The genes are TRBV5-8 and TRBJ2-7; 8 bases map to TRBD2. Trimming cost V 5 bases and J 2 bases; bases outside gene matches: 6. CDR3 length: 14 residues. Germline CDR1 and CDR2: SGHTS and YDEGEE. The CDR3 spells CASRTRRGAYEQYF. CDR3 in DNA: TGTGCCAGCAGGACTAGGCGGGGGGCCTACGAGCAGTACTTC.

The V call is TRBV23-1, the J call TRBJ2-6; 8 bases fit TRBD2. TRBV23-1 is labeled an ORF, and its function is uncertain. The junction had 8 bases not matched to a gene; V was cut back by 4 bases and J by 0 bases. This CDR3 is 18 amino acids long. The chain's CDR3 is CASSPHRGGPSGANVLTF. As DNA, the CDR3 is TGCGCCAGCAGTCCTCACCGGGGGGGCCCCTCTGGGGCCAACGTCCTGACTTTC.

V is TRBV18 and J is TRBJ1-5, with 8 bases fitting TRBD1. This CDR3 has 14 residues. Losses at the gene ends were 4 bases for V and 2 bases for J; bases not matched to a gene: 1. In germline, CDR1 is KGHSH, CDR2 LQKENI. The CDR3 loop is CASSLGQGNQPQHF. As DNA, the CDR3 is TGTGCCAGCTCACTGGGACAGGGCAATCAGCCCCAGCATTTT.

Written as DNA, the CDR3 is TGTGCCAGCAGCCCGAGACGACAGGGCAATCAGCCCCAGCATTTT. Protein: CASSPRRQGNQPQHF. The rearrangement uses TRBV7-2 and TRBJ1-5; D might be TRBD1 (6 bases). This CDR3 comprises 15 residues. V lost 5 bases and J 2 bases, leaving 13 bases between the germline ends. Germline V gene lookup returns CDR1 SGHTA and CDR2 FQGNSA. Full variable domain (missing parts from reference TRBV7-2 and TRBJ1-5): GAGVSQSPSNKVTEKGKDVELRCDPISGHTALYWYRQSLGQGLEFLIYFQGNSAPDKSGLPSDRFSAERTGGSVSTLTIQRTQQEDSAVYLCASSPRRQGNQPQHFGDGTRLSIL.

The V call is TRBV7-2, the J call TRBJ1-1; D gene unclear. Germline CDR1 and CDR2: SGHTA and FQGNSA. V was shortened by 2 bases and J by 2 bases, with 9 bases between the two germline ends. The CDR3 totals 14 residues. This chain's CDR3 is CASSLLNSNTEAFF. The DNA of the CDR3 is TGTGCCAGCAGCTTACTAAACTCAAACACTGAAGCTTTCTTT.

V and J are TRBV2 and TRBJ1-1; D perhaps matches TRBD1 (5 bases). Germline CDR1 SNHLY, CDR2 FYNNEI. Trimming removed 6 bases from V and 4 bases from J, with 18 bases in between. The CDR3 length is 15 residues. CDR3 in amino acids: CASRDKTERGTEAFF. In nucleotides, the CDR3 is TGTGCCAGCAGGGATAAGACAGAGAGAGGCACTGAAGCTTTCTTT.

The V call is TRBV19, the J call TRBJ1-1; D remains ambiguous. The CDR3 extends over 15 amino acids. Trimming cost V 3 bases and J 1 base, with 12 bases left between them. From germline, CDR1 is LNHDA and CDR2 SQIVND (reference sequence). The CDR3 sequence is CASSMIGVGNTEAFF. CDR3 nucleotides: TGTGCCAGTAGTATGATCGGGGTTGGGAACACTGAAGCTTTCTTT.